The 12 T cell receptor beta chains below all came from one sample that was sequenced in a study of post-analysis software for immune sequencing data (dated by TCRdb to 2013 to 2016). General findings and caveats noted by the study authors: Several TRBV segments, including TRBV5-6, TRBV5-1 and TRBV20-1, were significantly more frequent in patients than controls.

Their cognate antigens are unknown. Library prep was done by PCR. The listed sequencing device is Illumina HiSeq 2500. Unique molecular identifiers were incorporated into TCR beta cDNA libraries to reduce PCR and sequencing biases. The public reads were reprocessed in TCRdb via fastp at Q25 and MiXCR, keeping in-frame beta chains. A single entry per CDR3 protein holds the most common genes and DNA from its merged rows. This sample has approximately 630,000 distinct CDR3 sequences in its table, and roughly three fifths of those were observed once. The ten biggest clones cover about 11% of the sample. The sample taken for sequencing was blood. These receptors were collected from a girl aged 2-10 years with multiple sclerosis.

The rearrangement uses TRBV12-3 or TRBV12-4 and TRBJ1-6; D perhaps matches TRBD1 (6 bases). V was cut by 5 bases and J by 8 bases, with 16 bases left in between. CDR3 length: 15 residues. The DNA for the CDR3 is TGTGCCAGCAGTGATGGAGGACAGACCTATTCACCCCTCCACTTT. It specifies CASSDGGQTYSPLHF.

The CDR3 coding sequence is TGTGCCAGCAGGCCCAAACCAGGGTTTTCTGGGGCCAACGTCCTGACTTTC. As protein: CASRPKPGFSGANVLTF. The chain links TRBV7-8 to TRBJ2-6; D may be TRBD1 (5 bases). V was trimmed by 6 bases and J by 1 base, leaving 16 bases between them. Germline CDR1 is SGHVS and CDR2 is FQNEAQ. This CDR3 contains 17 residues.

The chain recombines TRBV29-1 with TRBJ2-5, with 7 bases lining up with TRBD1. J gave up 4 bases and V 2 bases, and 4 bases lay outside the gene matches. This CDR3 has 13 residues. The germline gives CDR1 SQVTM, CDR2 ANQGSEA. CDR3 sequence (DNA): TGCAGCGTTGAACGGGACAGCGGAGAGACCCAGTACTTC. This translates into CSVERDSGETQYF.

The rearrangement links TRBV29-1 to TRBJ1-1, with 7 bases fitting TRBD1. Germline lookup yields CDR1 SQVTM and CDR2 ANQGSEA. This CDR3 is 13 amino acids long. V trimming: 7 bases; J trimming: 1 base; junction bases outside the gene matches: 6. CDR3 coding DNA: TGCAGCGGTGGACAGGAGACGAACACTGAAGCTTTCTTT. Translation gives CSGGQETNTEAFF.

The CDR3 coding sequence is TGTGCCAGCAGCGTGCGGGGACTAGGAACCCCCTACAATGAGCAGTTCTTC. Translation: CASSVRGLGTPYNEQFF. The chain is built from TRBV5-5 and TRBJ2-1, with TRBD2 matching 8 bases. J lost 2 bases, V lost 4 bases, and 11 bases had no gene match. The CDR3 covers 17 residues. CDR1 is SGHKS, CDR2 YYEKEE, per germline (reference sequence).

Note on this clonotype: Germline is not matched at one junction end, which may reflect a read error. This chain joins TRBV29-1 and TRBJ2-5; D perhaps matches TRBD1 (6 bases). Germline CDR1 SQVTM, CDR2 ANQGSEA. This CDR3 region has 12 residues. CDR3 amino acids: CSIELQGETQYF. The CDR3 DNA follows: TGCAGCATTGAATTACAGGGAGAGACCCAGTACTTC.

The table lists this clonotype with a few counts. The chain links TRBV11-3 to TRBJ2-2, with D uncertain. The CDR3 loop spans 13 amino acids. Germline V gives CDR1 SGHNT, CDR2 YENEEA. Trimming shortened V by 5 bases and J by 0 bases, and 4 bases separated the two germline ends. The CDR3 DNA follows: TGTGCCAGCAGCCGGTCGAACACCGGGGAGCTGTTTTTT. Amino acid sequence: CASSRSNTGELFF.

The chain is built from TRBV29-1 and TRBJ1-1; D gene uncertain. The V and J ends lost 6 bases and 0 bases respectively, with 8 bases between them. CDR1 SQVTM and CDR2 ANQGSEA come from the germline V gene. The CDR3 sequence is 12 residues long. The CDR3 is CSVRVMNTEAFF. The CDR3 nucleotides are TGCAGCGTGCGGGTGATGAACACTGAAGCTTTCTTT.

This clonotype was observed a few times. This clone may be a read error of a much larger clone one base away. The chain recombines TRBV5-5 with TRBJ1-2; the D gene is possibly TRBD1 (6 bases). V was shortened by 2 bases and J by 7 bases, with 18 bases between the two germline ends. CDR1 SGHKS and CDR2 YYEKEE come from the germline V gene (reference sequence). The length of the CDR3 is 15 residues. The CDR3 loop reads CASSLCRGQGGGYTF. Written as DNA, the CDR3 is TGTGCCAGCAGCTTATGCCGGGGACAAGGCGGTGGCTACACCTTC. The entire variable domain, with the rest obtained from reference TRBV5-5 and TRBJ1-2, is as follows: DAGVTQSPTHLIKTRGQQVTLRCSPISGHKSVSWYQQVLGQGPQFIFQYYEKEERGRGNFPDRFSARQFPNYSSELNVNALLLGDSALYLCASSLCRGQGGGYTFGSGTRLTVV.

The chain couples TRBV7-9 to TRBJ1-4; D gene uncertain. Trimming removed 4 bases from V and 8 bases from J, with 17 bases in between. The V gene's germline CDR1 is SEHNR and CDR2 FQNEAQ (reference sequence). The CDR3 has 15 amino acids. CDR3 region: CASSYLMGMDEKLFF. CDR3 sequence (DNA): TGTGCCAGCAGCTACCTGATGGGTATGGACGAAAAACTGTTTTTT.

This clonotype was picked up a small number of times. The chain recombines TRBV7-2 with TRBJ2-1; D is possibly TRBD2 (5 bases). The V end lost 4 bases, the J end lost 0 bases, and 10 bases lay between the germline ends. Germline V gene lookup returns CDR1 SGHTA and CDR2 FQGNSA. The CDR3 runs to 15 residues. The CDR3 DNA sequence: TGTGCCAGCAGCTCCCCCCGGGGCTCCTACAATGAGCAGTTCTTC. Protein product: CASSSPRGSYNEQFF.

This clonotype came up many times. The chain uses TRBV12-3 or TRBV12-4 and TRBJ2-7; D unclear. CDR3 length equals 10 residues. Trimming took 2 bases from V and 4 from J, leaving 0 bases between them. For the CDR3, the DNA is TGTGCCAGCAGTTTATACGAGCAGTACTTC. It translates to CASSLYEQYF.